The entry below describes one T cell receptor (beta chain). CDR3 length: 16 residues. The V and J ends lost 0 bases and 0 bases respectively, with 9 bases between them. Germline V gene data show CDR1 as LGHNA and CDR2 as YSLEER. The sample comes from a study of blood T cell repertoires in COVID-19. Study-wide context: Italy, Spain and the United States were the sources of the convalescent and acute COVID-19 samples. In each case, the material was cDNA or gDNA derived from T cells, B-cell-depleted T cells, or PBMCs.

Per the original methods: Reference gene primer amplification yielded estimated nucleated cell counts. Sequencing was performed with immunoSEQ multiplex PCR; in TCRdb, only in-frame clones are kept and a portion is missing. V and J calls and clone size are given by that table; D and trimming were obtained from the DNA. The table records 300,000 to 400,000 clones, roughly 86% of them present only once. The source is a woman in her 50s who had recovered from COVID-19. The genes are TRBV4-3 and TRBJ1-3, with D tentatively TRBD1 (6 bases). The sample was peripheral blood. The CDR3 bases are TGCGCCAGCAGCCAAGACGGACAGTACTCTGGAAACACCATATATTTT. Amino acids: CASSQDGQYSGNTIYF.